What follows are 14 T cell receptor beta chains derived from one specimen sequenced in a study of beta chain features in type 1 diabetes. Findings and caveats of the study: Moderate yet significant TCRB CDR3 shortening was seen in Type 1 diabetes patients in all four CD4+ subsets.

Expressed TCRB transcripts got sequenced, as all isolated RNA was reverse transcribed. The repertoire was sequenced with immunoSEQ multiplex PCR; TCRdb's copy has only in-frame clones and lacks some. The table records hundreds of thousands of clones, roughly an eighth of them present only once. The antigens for these receptors are not known. The sample consisted of naive CD4+ T cells from blood. The receptors stem from a man aged 18 to 29 with type 1 diabetes.

As regards this clone: At one boundary the junction diverges from the germline segment, which might be a read error. This chain links TRBV20-1 with TRBJ2-1, with D maybe TRBD2 (5 bases). The V gene's germline CDR1 is DFQATT and CDR2 SNEGSKA (reference sequence). The CDR3 is 10 amino acids. CDR3 loop: CSARGSEQFF. DNA for the CDR3: TGCAGTGCCAGAGGGTCTGAGCAGTTCTTC.

This clone appeared a few times. In DNA form, the CDR3 reads TGCGCCAGTCAATATGGGGCTGGGAATGAGCAGTTCTTC. The encoded protein is CASQYGAGNEQFF. The chain links TRBV5-1 to TRBJ2-1; the D gene is possibly TRBD1 (5 bases). There are 13 residues in the CDR3. V lost 8 bases to trimming and J lost 7 bases, with 16 bases between them. The germline V gene has CDR1 SGHRS and CDR2 YFSETQ.

This clone was found a few times. Other DNA variants within this sample encode the same CDR3. This rearrangement joins TRBV9 to TRBJ2-7; D is tentatively TRBD1 or TRBD2 (5 bases each). The CDR3 covers 12 residues. Germline V gene sequence: CDR1 SGDLS, CDR2 YYNGEE. Trimming took off 0 bases at V and 6 bases at J, with 7 bases between the two ends. The CDR3 is CASSVERGEQYF. CDR3 DNA sequence: TGTGCCAGCAGCGTAGAGAGGGGCGAGCAGTACTTC.

This clone appeared a few times. The chain combines TRBV30 with TRBJ2-5; no reliable D call. The CDR3 is made up of 15 amino acids. CDR1 is GTSNPN, CDR2 SVGIG, per germline (reference sequence). V was clipped by 3 bases and J by 5 bases, with 19 bases between them. The CDR3 DNA sequence: TGTGCCTGGAGCCCCCCCGGCTCGTTTGGGGAGACCCAGTACTTC. Its protein is CAWSPPGSFGETQYF.

This clone was seen a few times. Here the CDR3 reads CAISPPSRGGLETQYF. As DNA, the CDR3 is TGTGCCATCAGCCCACCTTCGCGCGGGGGGCTAGAGACCCAGTACTTC. J is TRBJ2-5 and V is TRBV10-3, with 8 positions matching TRBD2. The CDR3 loop spans 16 amino acids. With V trimmed by 6 bases and J by 4 bases, 13 bases remained unmatched. CDR1 is ENHRY, CDR2 SYGVKD, per germline.

This chain links TRBV7-9 with TRBJ2-5; D possibly uses TRBD1 or TRBD2 (6 bases each). The germline V gene has CDR1 SEHNR and CDR2 FQNEAQ (reference sequence). Trimming cost V 5 bases and J 0 bases, with 13 bases left between them. The length of the CDR3 is 15 residues. The CDR3: CASSQGGRYQETQYF. DNA of the CDR3: TGTGCCAGCAGCCAAGGGGGGCGTTACCAAGAGACCCAGTACTTC.

Comments on this clone: Within the sample, other DNA sequences also encode this same CDR3. V usage is TRBV5-1 and J usage is TRBJ1-1; D ambiguous. V was clipped by 1 base and J by 2 bases, with 9 bases between them. This CDR3 is 14 amino acids long. CDR1 and CDR2 from the germline V gene are SGHRS and YFSETQ. CDR3 sequence (DNA): TGCGCCAGCAGCTTGCAGACCTCAAACACTGAAGCTTTCTTT. Translation gives CASSLQTSNTEAFF.

Concerning this clone: The same CDR3 also results from other DNA sequences found in this sample. The V call is TRBV7-2, the J call TRBJ1-2; unclear D gene. Germline V gives CDR1 SGHTA, CDR2 FQGNSA. This CDR3 is 12 amino acids long. With 3 bases removed from V and 3 bases from J, the gap between germline ends came to 5 bases. The CDR3 spells CASSFTDYGYTF. DNA for the CDR3: TGTGCCAGCAGCTTTACTGACTATGGCTACACCTTC.

This rearrangement joins TRBV7-9 to TRBJ2-2; D is possibly TRBD1 or TRBD2 (5 bases each). V lost 5 bases and J lost 6, with 16 bases in between. Looked up from germline, CDR1 is SEHNR and CDR2 is FQNEAQ (reference sequence). The CDR3 sequence is 15 residues long. Written as DNA, the CDR3 is TGTGCCAGCAGCCCGAGCTCGGGGCGGGCCGGGGAGCTGTTTTTT. This gives the protein CASSPSSGRAGELFF. The full variable domain, its missing parts supplied by reference TRBV7-9 and TRBJ2-2, is DTGVSQNPRHKITKRGQNVTFRCDPISEHNRLYWYRQTLGQGPEFLTYFQNEAQLEKSRLLSDRFSAERPKGSFSTLEIQRTEQGDSAMYLCASSPSSGRAGELFFGEGSRLTVL.

The rearrangement uses TRBV5-1 and TRBJ2-1; the D gene is possibly TRBD2 (7 bases). The CDR3 consists of 16 residues. V lost 0 bases and J 2 bases, leaving 12 bases between the germline ends. Germline assignment: CDR1 SGHRS and CDR2 YFSETQ. CDR3 DNA sequence: TGCGCCAGCAGCTTGGCGGGGGGCAGGACCTACAATGAGCAGTTCTTC. It codes for CASSLAGGRTYNEQFF.

This rearrangement joins TRBV21-1 to TRBJ1-5. TRBV21-1 is deemed a pseudogene. The CDR3 is 14 residues long. CDR3 bases: TGTGCCAGCAGCAAAAAGAGGGATCGACAGCCCCAGCATTTT. This sequence encodes CASSKKRDRQPQHF.

The V gene is TRBV6-1, the J gene TRBJ1-2; D might be TRBD1 (6 bases). V was pared by 7 bases and J by 7 bases, with 22 bases between. Germline-derived CDR1 and CDR2 are MNHNS and SASEGT. The CDR3 length is 15 residues. Here the CDR3 reads CASMGAGAGVAGYTF. The DNA of the CDR3 is TGTGCCAGCATGGGTGCTGGGGCAGGGGTGGCTGGCTACACCTTC.

The chain recombines TRBV5-1 with TRBJ1-5, with D perhaps TRBD1 (5 bases). The V gene's germline CDR1 is SGHRS and CDR2 YFSETQ. With 0 bases removed from V and 0 bases from J, the gap between germline ends came to 10 bases. CDR3 length equals 16 residues. The CDR3 region is CASSLDGGNSNQPQHF. CDR3 coding DNA: TGCGCCAGCAGCTTGGACGGGGGTAATAGCAATCAGCCCCAGCATTTT. The complete variable domain, with remaining parts taken from reference TRBV5-1 and TRBJ1-5, reads KAGVTQTPRYLIKTRGQQVTLSCSPISGHRSVSWYQQTPGQGLQFLFEYFSETQRNKGNFPGRFSGRQFSNSRSEMNVSTLELGDSALYLCASSLDGGNSNQPQHFGDGTRLSIL.

The CDR3 coding sequence is TGCGCCAGCAGCCAGGGGACAGGGGCGGCGGGCGGGGAGCTGTTTTTT. Its protein product is CASSQGTGAAGGELFF. V is TRBV4-1 and J is TRBJ2-2; 10 bases fit TRBD1. Germline loops: CDR1 MGHRA, CDR2 YSYEKL. The CDR3 totals 16 residues. The ends lost 3 bases at V and 7 bases at J; junction bases unmatched: 8.